These 5 T cell receptor beta chains originate from one sample sequenced in a study of cytomegalovirus exposure and HLA in healthy donors. With 60 Vbeta and 13 Jbeta primers, the PCR was carried out. Clones were sequenced by immunoSEQ multiplex PCR, and TCRdb holds only the in-frame ones, with some missing. In the table there are about 190,000 clones, approximately 83% of which are singletons. The specimen was PBMCs. These receptors were collected from a boy under 10 years old in good health and CMV-seronegative.

The V call is TRBV7-2, the J call TRBJ1-5; 7 bases are shared with TRBD1. The CDR3 is 15 amino acids. V trimming: 2 bases; J trimming: 7 bases; junction bases outside the gene matches: 8. Germline V gene data show CDR1 as SGHTA and CDR2 as FQGNSA. The CDR3 sequence is CASSLQGGGGQPQHF. The CDR3 bases are TGTGCCAGCAGCTTACAAGGGGGCGGAGGACAGCCCCAGCATTTT.

The V call is TRBV4-2, the J call TRBJ2-5; the match to TRBD2 covers 8 bases. Losses at the gene ends were 0 bases for V and 14 bases for J; bases not matched to a gene: 8. Per the germline V gene, CDR1 is LGHNA and CDR2 is YNFKEQ. The length of the CDR3 is 13 residues. CDR3 in amino acids: CASSQESAGGQYF. In nucleotides, the CDR3 is TGTGCCAGCAGCCAAGAGTCGGCGGGAGGACAATACTTC.

The CDR3: CASSQTSHYGYTF. CDR3 sequence (DNA): TGTGCCAGCAGCCAGACTTCGCACTATGGCTACACCTTC. The chain links TRBV7-9 to TRBJ1-2; no clear D gene. V dropped 5 bases and J dropped 3 bases, with 10 bases sitting between them. This CDR3 contains 13 residues. In germline, CDR1 is SEHNR, CDR2 FQNEAQ (reference sequence).

The chain couples TRBV30 to TRBJ1-2; the D is unclear. This CDR3 is built from 14 residues. Germline lookup yields CDR1 GTSNPN and CDR2 SVGIG (reference sequence). Trimming took off 5 bases at V and 4 bases at J, with 17 bases between the two ends. CDR3 loop: CAWEPGPTPYGYTF. Here the CDR3 DNA reads TGTGCCTGGGAGCCGGGTCCCACGCCCTATGGCTACACCTTC.

The gene calls are TRBV19 and TRBJ2-1, with 15 bases lining up with TRBD2. CDR3 length: 15 amino acids. From germline, CDR1 is LNHDA and CDR2 SQIVND (reference sequence). After removal of 6 bases from V and 7 bases from J, the junction contained 4 bases not matched to a gene. This CDR3 reads CASRGTSGRRNEQFF. For the CDR3, the DNA is TGTGCCAGTAGGGGGACTAGCGGGAGGAGGAATGAGCAGTTCTTC.